This entry lists 8 T cell receptor beta chains sequenced from one sample in a study of blood T cell repertoires in COVID-19 (dated by TCRdb to the early 2020s). Receptor amplification or capture employed the immunoSEQ multiplex PCR assay. This is the immuneACCESS table as TCRdb keeps it, with only in-frame sequences that have V and J called. A part of the clones is gone; compared with another copy, unresolved V genes explain less than half, and the rest is unexplained. This sample comprises over 250,000 clones, about 88% of them detected only once. The ten largest clonotypes hold around 12% of the sample. The specimen sequenced was peripheral blood. These TCRs come from a woman in her 70s with COVID-19, enrolled during active disease.

In its sample, this clone was seen once. This chain connects TRBV27 to TRBJ1-1; TRBD1 matches at 8 bases. Unmatched junction bases numbered 6, after V lost 5 bases and J lost 1 base. The CDR3 contains 15 residues. Germline-derived CDR1 and CDR2 are MNHEY and SMNVEV (reference sequence). As DNA, the CDR3 is TGTGCCAGCAGTCCACGACAGGGGAGGAACACTGAAGCTTTCTTT. Protein product: CASSPRQGRNTEAFF.

The chain uses TRBV7-8 and TRBJ2-7, with D perhaps TRBD1 (5 bases). V was clipped by 4 bases and J by 4 bases, with 14 bases between them. Germline V gives CDR1 SGHVS, CDR2 FQNEAQ. There are 14 residues in the CDR3. The CDR3 region is CASSWWGGNYEQYF. CDR3 DNA sequence: TGTGCCAGCAGCTGGTGGGGCGGAAATTACGAGCAGTACTTC. Full variable domain (remainder filled in from reference TRBV7-8 and TRBJ2-7): GAGVSQSPRYKVAKRGQDVALRCDPISGHVSLFWYQQALGQGPEFLTYFQNEAQLDKSGLPSDRFFAERPEGSVSTLKIQRTQQEDSAVYLCASSWWGGNYEQYFGPGTRLTVT.

This clone has only one observation. The chain links TRBV24-1 to TRBJ2-5, with TRBD1 matching over 9 bases. This CDR3 region has 15 residues. Germline assignment: CDR1 KGHDR and CDR2 SFDVKD. V lost 4 bases to trimming and J lost 5 bases; unmatched junction nucleotides: 7. In nucleotides, the CDR3 is TGTGCCACCAGTGACCCGGGACAGGGAGACGAGACCCAGTACTTC. Amino acid sequence: CATSDPGQGDETQYF.

The chain links TRBV19 to TRBJ2-1, with D perhaps matching TRBD2 (6 bases). The V gene's germline CDR1 is LNHDA and CDR2 SQIVND (reference sequence). V was shortened by 3 bases and J by 4 bases, with 10 bases between the two germline ends. The CDR3 contains 14 residues. Written as DNA, the CDR3 is TGTGCCAGTAGTATGCGGGGCCAATACAATGAGCAGTTCTTC. This translates into CASSMRGQYNEQFF.

The chain employs TRBV7-3 and TRBJ1-6; D is undetermined. This CDR3 spans 14 amino acids. CDR1 and CDR2 from the germline V gene are SGHTA and FQGTGA. Trimming cost V 0 bases and J 6 bases, with 6 bases left between them. This CDR3 is CASSLTGSNSPLHF. CDR3 bases: TGTGCCAGCAGCTTAACAGGGAGTAATTCACCCCTCCACTTT.

The sample holds a few counts of this clone. The rearrangement links TRBV28 to TRBJ1-1, with 8 positions matching TRBD1. CDR1 and CDR2 (germline): MDHEN, SYDVKM. J lost 3 bases, V lost 6 bases, and 9 bases had no gene match. This CDR3 is built from 15 residues. Here the CDR3 DNA reads TGTGCCAGCAGCCCACAGGGGGTGTTGGACACTGAAGCTTTCTTT. It is translated as CASSPQGVLDTEAFF.

This clone was seen once. The chain carries TRBV4-3 and TRBJ2-2, with D possibly TRBD2 on 7 matching bases. The CDR3 runs 17 residues. V lost 3 bases, J lost 3 bases, and 17 bases lay in between. The germline V gene encodes CDR1 LGHNA and CDR2 YSLEER. CDR3 sequence reads: CASSQWGGAGDTGELFF. Here the CDR3 DNA reads TGCGCCAGCAGCCAGTGGGGGGGGGCCGGGGACACCGGGGAGCTGTTTTTT.

V and J are TRBV7-9 and TRBJ1-3; D is perhaps TRBD1 (6 bases). This CDR3 is built from 17 residues. Trimming shortened V by 3 bases and J by 3 bases, and 18 bases separated the two germline ends. Germline assignment: CDR1 SEHNR and CDR2 FQNEAQ (reference sequence). CDR3 protein: CASSFRDIFHGGNTIYF. As DNA, the CDR3 is TGTGCCAGCAGCTTCCGGGACATCTTCCATGGTGGAAACACCATATATTTT.